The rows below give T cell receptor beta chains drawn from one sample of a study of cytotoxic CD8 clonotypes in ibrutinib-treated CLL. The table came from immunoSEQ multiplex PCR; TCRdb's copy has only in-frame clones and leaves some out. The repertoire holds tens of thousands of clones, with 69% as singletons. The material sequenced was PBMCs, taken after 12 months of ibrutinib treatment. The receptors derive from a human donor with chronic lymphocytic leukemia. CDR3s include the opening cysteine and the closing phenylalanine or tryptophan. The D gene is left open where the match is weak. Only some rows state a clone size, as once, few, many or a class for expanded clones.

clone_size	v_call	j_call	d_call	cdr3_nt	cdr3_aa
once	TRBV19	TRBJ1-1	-	TGTGCCAGTACTCCCCTCGGGGGGGCAAGCACTGAAGCTTTCTTT	CASTPLGGASTEAFF
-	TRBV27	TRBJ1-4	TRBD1	TGTGCCAGCAGTTCCTCTTTCGGGACAGGGGATGCAACTAATGAAAAACTGTTTTTT	CASSSSFGTGDATNEKLFF
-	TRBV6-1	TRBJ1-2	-	TGTGCCAGCAGTGAAGGTTGGGCCGGGGGCTGGTTTCCTGATGGCTACACCTTC	CASSEGWAGGWFPDGYTF
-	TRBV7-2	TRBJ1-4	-	TGTGCCAGCAGCTTAGTTGTCAGGCATAATGAAAAACTGTTTTTT	CASSLVVRHNEKLFF
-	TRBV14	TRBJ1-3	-	TGTGCCAGCAGCCAAGGGCTGCGACAGTCTGGAAACACCATATATTTT	CASSQGLRQSGNTIYF
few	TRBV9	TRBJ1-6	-	TGTGCCAGCAGCGTAGATACGGCCCAAACCTCACCCCTCCACTTT	CASSVDTAQTSPLHF
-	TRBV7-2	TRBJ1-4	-	TGTGCCAGCAGCTTTGCAACTAATGAAAAACTGTTTTTT	CASSFATNEKLFF
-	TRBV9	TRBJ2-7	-	TGTGCCAGCAGCGTAGACCCCCAGGGGGGTCGCGAGCAGTACTTC	CASSVDPQGGREQYF
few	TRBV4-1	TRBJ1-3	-	TGCGCCAGCAGCCAGGACCGGGACCGAGTGGGAAACACCATATATTTT	CASSQDRDRVGNTIYF
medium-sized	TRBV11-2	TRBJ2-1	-	TGTGCCAGCAGCTTAGATCCCCGCAATGAGCAGTTCTTC	CASSLDPRNEQFF
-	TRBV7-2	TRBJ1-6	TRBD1	TGTGCCAGCAGCTCAATTTGGACAGGGAGCCTTTATAATTCACCCCTCCACTTT	CASSSIWTGSLYNSPLHF
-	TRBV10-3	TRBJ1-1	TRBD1	TGTGCCATCAGTGAGCTAACCGACAGGGGGCGGGCTTTCTTT	CAISELTDRGRAFF
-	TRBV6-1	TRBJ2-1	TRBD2	TGTGCCAGCAGTGAGACTAGGCCACTAAACCGGGGGGGATACAATGAGCAGTTCTTC	CASSETRPLNRGGYNEQFF
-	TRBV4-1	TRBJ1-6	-	TGCGCCAGCAGCCAAAGGCCACCTAATTCACCCCTCCACTTT	CASSQRPPNSPLHF
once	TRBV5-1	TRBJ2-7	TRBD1	TGCGCCAGCAAACAGATGGGGACAGGGATCTACGAGCAGTACTTC	CASKQMGTGIYEQYF
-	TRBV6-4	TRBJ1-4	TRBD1	TGTGCCAGCCTGGACAGGGGGCAAGAAAAACTGTTTTTT	CASLDRGQEKLFF
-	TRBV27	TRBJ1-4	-	TGTGCCAGCAGGAGACAGGCAGCAACTAATGAAAAACTGTTTTTT	CASRRQAATNEKLFF
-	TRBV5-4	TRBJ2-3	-	TGTGCCAGCAACCGCCAGGGGCAAAGCACAGATACGCAGTATTTT	CASNRQGQSTDTQYF
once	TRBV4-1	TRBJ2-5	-	TGCGCCAGCAGCCAAGGGCGGTTAGAGTGGGAGACCCAGTACTTC	CASSQGRLEWETQYF
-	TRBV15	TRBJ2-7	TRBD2	TGTGCCACCAGCAGAGTCCGCGGGGGAGCCTACGAGCAGTACTTC	CATSRVRGGAYEQYF
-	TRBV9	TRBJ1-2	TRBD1	TGTGCCAGCAGCGTAGACCGGGACAGCCTTAACTATGGCTACACCTTC	CASSVDRDSLNYGYTF
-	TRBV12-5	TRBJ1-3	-	TGTGCTACCTCCAGGGACACCACCTCTGGAAACACCATATATTTT	CATSRDTTSGNTIYF
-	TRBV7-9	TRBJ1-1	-	TGTGCCAGCAGCCAAACAGGGTGGGTGAACACTGAAGCTTTCTTT	CASSQTGWVNTEAFF
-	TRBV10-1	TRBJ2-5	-	TGCGCCAGCAGTTCGAGACTAGGAGAGACCCAGTACTTC	CASSSRLGETQYF
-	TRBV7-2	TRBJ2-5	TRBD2	TGTGCCAGCAGCCCACTAGGTAGCGGGGGCCAAGAGACCCAGTACTTC	CASSPLGSGGQETQYF
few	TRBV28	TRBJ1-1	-	TGTGCCAGCAGTTGGGGGAGGGTGAGCACTGAAGCTTTCTTT	CASSWGRVSTEAFF
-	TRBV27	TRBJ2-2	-	TGTGCCAGCAGTAACCTCCCGGGGTCGGCTGGCGGGGAGCTGTTTTTT	CASSNLPGSAGGELFF
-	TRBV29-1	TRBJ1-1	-	TGCAGCGTCAGTAGGGCCGCCACTGAAGCTTTCTTT	CSVSRAATEAFF
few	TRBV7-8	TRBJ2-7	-	TGTGCCAGCAGCCCACACAAGTACGAGCAGTACTTC	CASSPHKYEQYF
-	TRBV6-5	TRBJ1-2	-	TGTGCCAGCAGGTCCCGTGGGGGGAACGTCTATGGCTACACCTTC	CASRSRGGNVYGYTF
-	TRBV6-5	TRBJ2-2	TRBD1	TGTGCCAGCAGTTACCAGACAGGGCAGAACACCGGGGAGCTGTTTTTT	CASSYQTGQNTGELFF
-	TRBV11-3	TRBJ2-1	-	TGTGCCAGCAGCTTAGATCGGGAGTACAATGAGCAGTTCTTC	CASSLDREYNEQFF
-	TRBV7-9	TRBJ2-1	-	TGTGCCAGCAGCTTACAGGGCAATGAGCAGTTCTTC	CASSLQGNEQFF
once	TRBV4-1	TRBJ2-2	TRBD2	TGCGCCAGCAGCCAGGACCGCGGGGGGCGCTACGGGGAGCTGTTTTTT	CASSQDRGGRYGELFF
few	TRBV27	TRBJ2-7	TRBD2	TGTGCCAGCAGTTCGTTAGCGGGGGTTACCGAGCAGTACTTC	CASSSLAGVTEQYF
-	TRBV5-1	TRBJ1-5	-	TGCGCCAGCAGCTCGGGACTGCAGAATCAGCCCCAGCATTTT	CASSSGLQNQPQHF
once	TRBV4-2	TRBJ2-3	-	TGTGCCAGCAGCCCCGGGGTAGCGGCTGACACAGATACGCAGTATTTT	CASSPGVAADTDTQYF
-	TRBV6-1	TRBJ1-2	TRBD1	TGTGCCAGTTGGAACCGGGACAGGGGTGGGGACGGCTACACCTTC	CASWNRDRGGDGYTF
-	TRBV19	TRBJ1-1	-	TGTGCCAGTATGGGCCGATGGGTGACGAACACTGAAGCTTTCTTT	CASMGRWVTNTEAFF
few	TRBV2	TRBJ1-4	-	TGTGCCAGCAAGGAACCGCCCGGTGAAAAACTGTTTTTT	CASKEPPGEKLFF
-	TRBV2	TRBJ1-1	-	TGTGCCAGCAGTGATGGTGGCACTGAAGCTTTCTTT	CASSDGGTEAFF
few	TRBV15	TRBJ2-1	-	TGTGCCACCAGCAGGGACCCAGGGAGGGAGCAGTTCTTC	CATSRDPGREQFF
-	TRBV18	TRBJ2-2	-	TGTGCCACCGCCCGTGAGGGTCGTTCCGGGGAGCTGTTTTTT	CATAREGRSGELFF
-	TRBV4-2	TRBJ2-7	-	TGTGCCAGCAGCCAACGGGGACAACCATACGAGCAGTACTTC	CASSQRGQPYEQYF
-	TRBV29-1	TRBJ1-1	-	TGCAGCGTAGGTGGAGATCTAGTCATGAACACTGAAGCTTTCTTT	CSVGGDLVMNTEAFF
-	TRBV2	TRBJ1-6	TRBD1	TGTGCCAGCAGGATAGAGGGGGCTTATAATTCACCCCTCCACTTT	CASRIEGAYNSPLHF
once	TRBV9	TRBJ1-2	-	TGTGCCAGCAGCGTCCGACGGAACTATGGCTACACCTTC	CASSVRRNYGYTF
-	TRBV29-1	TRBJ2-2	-	TGCAGCGTTGAGACACAGAACACCGGGGAGCTGTTTTTT	CSVETQNTGELFF
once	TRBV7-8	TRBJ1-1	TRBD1	TGTGCCAGCAGCTTATCGAACAGGGGGCTTGGGTACACTGAAGCTTTCTTT	CASSLSNRGLGYTEAFF
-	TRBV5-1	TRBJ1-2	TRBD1	TGCGCCAGCAGCTTGTCCCTAACAGGGGACAACTATGGCTACACCTTC	CASSLSLTGDNYGYTF
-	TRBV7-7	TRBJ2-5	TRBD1	TGTGCTAGCAGCTTAGTTGCGGACAGGGGGCTTGAGACCCAGTACTTC	CASSLVADRGLETQYF
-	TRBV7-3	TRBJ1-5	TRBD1	TGTGCCAGCAGCTCATTTCGCGGGACAGGGGTCCATCAGCCCCAGCATTTT	CASSSFRGTGVHQPQHF
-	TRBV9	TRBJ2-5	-	TGTGCCAGCAGCGTAGCTCCATTGTACCAAGAGACCCAGTACTTC	CASSVAPLYQETQYF
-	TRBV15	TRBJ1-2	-	TGTGCCACCAGCAGAGACCGGACATCTTTTAACTATGGCTACACCTTC	CATSRDRTSFNYGYTF
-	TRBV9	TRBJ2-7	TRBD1	TGTGCCAGCAGCGCTGGACAGGGGGTAATCTCCTACGAGCAGTACTTC	CASSAGQGVISYEQYF